One sample yielded the 18 T cell receptor beta chains listed below, sequenced in a study of human T cells and chemical hapten exposure. Regarding time point: patch test 3, about 24 weeks after DPC sensitization. Treatment: therapeutic diphenylcyclopropenone sensitization with weekly scalp DPC. In TCRdb, the RACE reads were re-called with MiXCR into one record per CDR3 protein. Here the sample spans about 190,000 distinct CDR3 sequences, approximately 24% being singletons. Source: whole blood, taken in connection with sensitization to the hapten diphenylcyclopropenone (DPC). The receptors originated from a middle-aged woman with alopecia areata. Some clones in this sample may be carry-over from other donors' samples.

This clonotype was seen a few times. This chain connects TRBV28 to TRBJ2-7; D is possibly TRBD1 (5 bases). The CDR3 loop spans 13 amino acids. CDR1 MDHEN and CDR2 SYDVKM come from the germline V gene. Trimming removed 5 bases from V and 2 bases from J, with 10 bases in between. The CDR3 DNA reads TGTGCCAGCAGTCCAGGGTCTGCCTACGAGCAGTACTTC. Amino acid sequence: CASSPGSAYEQYF.

The chain recombines TRBV11-2 with TRBJ2-3; 9 bases fit TRBD2. CDR3 size: 16 residues. Germline V lookup: CDR1 SGHAT, CDR2 FQNNGV. J lost 9 bases, V lost 0 bases, and 10 bases had no gene match. CDR3 coding DNA: TGTGCCAGCAGCTTAGAGGGGACTAGCAGGCTGGGGACGCAGTATTTT. Amino acid sequence: CASSLEGTSRLGTQYF. Drawing the rest from reference TRBV11-2 and TRBJ2-3, the complete variable domain is EAGVAQSPRYKIIEKRQSVAFWCNPISGHATLYWYQQILGQGPKLLIQFQNNGVVDDSQLPKDRFSAERLKGVDSTLKIQPAKLEDSAVYLCASSLEGTSRLGTQYFGPGTRLTVL.

This chain connects TRBV29-1 to TRBJ2-1, with TRBD2 matching 8 bases. The ends lost 0 bases at V and 5 bases at J; junction bases unmatched: 18. This CDR3 has 19 amino acids. Germline CDR1 SQVTM, CDR2 ANQGSEA. CDR3 amino acids: CSVEDQGTSNSGGHNEQFF. The CDR3 DNA follows: TGCAGCGTTGAAGATCAGGGAACCTCCAACTCGGGAGGGCACAATGAGCAGTTCTTC.

V usage is TRBV5-5 and J usage is TRBJ2-5; no clear D. Trimming took 0 bases from V and 2 from J, leaving 8 bases between them. The CDR3 is 14 residues long. Germline V lookup: CDR1 SGHKS, CDR2 YYEKEE (reference sequence). CDR3 bases: TGTGCCAGCAGCTTGGACCAGAGACAAGAGACCCAGTACTTC. Translated: CASSLDQRQETQYF.

In regard to this clonotype: The junction departs from the called germline gene at one end, perhaps through a read error. This sequence joins TRBV6-5 and TRBJ2-1, with unresolved D. This CDR3 contains 14 residues. CDR1 and CDR2 (germline): MNHEY, SVGAGI. Written as DNA, the CDR3 is TGTACCAGCAGTGCCCAACAATCCCGCAATGAGCAGTTCTTC. Its protein product is CTSSAQQSRNEQFF.

The table lists this clonotype with a few counts. The J gene is TRBJ2-3, the V gene TRBV28; the match to TRBD2 covers 16 bases. Germline CDR1 is MDHEN and CDR2 is SYDVKM. This CDR3 has 19 amino acids. The junction had 10 bases not matched to a gene; V was cut back by 2 bases and J by 5 bases. In nucleotides, the CDR3 is TGTGCCAGCAGTTTAACCCAGGGACTAGCGGGAGGGCCTCAAGATACGCAGTATTTT. Protein product: CASSLTQGLAGGPQDTQYF.

V usage is TRBV12-3 or TRBV12-4 and J usage is TRBJ2-2, with D perhaps TRBD1 or TRBD2 (5 bases each). CDR3 length: 16 amino acids. V lost 5 bases and J 5 bases, leaving 18 bases between the germline ends. The CDR3 nucleotides are TGTGCCAGCAGTGGGGACCTCTCCTCTGTGACCGGGGAGCTGTTTTTT. Translated: CASSGDLSSVTGELFF.

This clonotype was counted many times. The chain recombines TRBV7-9 with TRBJ2-3, with D unresolved. The V gene lost 8 bases and the J gene lost 1 base, with 7 bases spanning the gap. CDR3 length equals 12 residues. In germline, CDR1 is SEHNR, CDR2 FQNEAQ (reference sequence). The CDR3 sequence is CASRLGTDTQYF. CDR3 nucleotide sequence: TGTGCCAGCCGCCTGGGCACAGATACGCAGTATTTT. Using reference TRBV7-9 and TRBJ2-3 for the parts outside the CDR3, the full variable domain is DTGVSQNPRHKITKRGQNVTFRCDPISEHNRLYWYRQTLGQGPEFLTYFQNEAQLEKSRLLSDRFSAERPKGSFSTLEIQRTEQGDSAMYLCASRLGTDTQYFGPGTRLTVL.

The chain recombines TRBV3-1 with TRBJ1-2; D is perhaps TRBD1 (5 bases). Germline V CDR1 and CDR2: LGHDT, YNNKEL (reference sequence). V shed 4 bases and J shed 1 base, with 13 bases lying between them. This CDR3 is 15 amino acids long. CDR3 protein: CASSRGDRDNYGYTF. The CDR3 bases are TGTGCCAGCAGCCGCGGGGACCGCGATAACTATGGCTACACCTTC.

The chain carries TRBV7-2 and TRBJ2-5; D perhaps matches TRBD2 (7 bases). The V end lost 5 bases, the J end lost 7 bases, and 23 bases lay between the germline ends. The CDR3 covers 16 residues. Germline CDR1 reads SGHTA; CDR2 reads FQGNSA. The CDR3, as DNA: TGTGCCAGCAGCATCGGCAGCGGGACGACGGGGGCGACCCAGTACTTC. This translates into CASSIGSGTTGATQYF.

The V gene is TRBV5-1, the J gene TRBJ1-2; D remains unclear. Germline CDR1 and CDR2: SGHRS and YFSETQ. Trimming shortened V by 4 bases and J by 6 bases, and 19 bases separated the two germline ends. The CDR3 extends over 15 amino acids. The CDR3 region has the DNA TGCGCCAGCAGCCCCCTCACGTACCCGGGGAATGGCTACACCTTC. Its protein product is CASSPLTYPGNGYTF. Full variable domain (rest looked up from reference TRBV5-1 and TRBJ1-2): KAGVTQTPRYLIKTRGQQVTLSCSPISGHRSVSWYQQTPGQGLQFLFEYFSETQRNKGNFPGRFSGRQFSNSRSEMNVSTLELGDSALYLCASSPLTYPGNGYTFGSGTRLTVV.

This clonotype has just a few counts. The chain employs TRBV4-1 and TRBJ2-1, with D hard to call. The CDR3 totals 15 residues. Deletions cut 4 bases from V and 4 bases from J, with 14 bases between. Germline-derived CDR1 and CDR2 are MGHRA and YSYEKL. The CDR3 coding sequence is TGCGCCAGCAGCCGGATCCTCGGGCGGTACAATGAGCAGTTCTTC. Amino acids: CASSRILGRYNEQFF.

The table lists this clonotype with many counts. The chain employs TRBV4-1 and TRBJ1-1; 7 bases align to TRBD1. The germline V gene encodes CDR1 MGHRA and CDR2 YSYEKL. The CDR3 is made up of 15 amino acids. V was pared by 1 base and J by 4 bases, with 6 bases of the junction left unmatched. The CDR3 coding sequence is TGCGCCAGCAGCCAAGCAGGACAGGTGGGCACTGAAGCTTTCTTT. As protein: CASSQAGQVGTEAFF.

The chain couples TRBV6-6 to TRBJ2-5, with a tentative D call TRBD1 (5 bases). The V and J ends lost 6 bases and 2 bases respectively, with 13 bases between them. Looked up from germline, CDR1 is MNHNY and CDR2 is SVGAGI (reference sequence). This CDR3 spans 14 amino acids. The CDR3 coding sequence is TGTGCCAGCAGGGCCGACAGTTTACAAGAGACCCAGTACTTC. It is translated as CASRADSLQETQYF.

V is TRBV29-1 and J is TRBJ2-7, with D perhaps matching TRBD1 (5 bases). CDR3 length equals 14 residues. Germline V gene sequence: CDR1 SQVTM, CDR2 ANQGSEA. V lost 0 bases to trimming and J lost 4 bases, with 13 bases between them. CDR3 residues: CSVEDRGSPYEQYF. CDR3 sequence (DNA): TGCAGCGTTGAAGATAGGGGAAGCCCTTACGAGCAGTACTTC.

This clonotype was observed a single time. The J gene is TRBJ1-5, the V gene TRBV6-2 or TRBV6-3; 7 bases fit TRBD1. V lost 2 bases, J lost 2 bases, and 6 bases stayed unmatched. This CDR3 contains 16 residues. Germline loops: CDR1 MNHEY, CDR2 SVGEGT. CDR3 protein: CASSYGTVGGNQPQHF. CDR3 nucleotides: TGTGCCAGCAGTTACGGGACAGTCGGTGGCAATCAGCCCCAGCATTTT.

There are a few counts of this clonotype. The V and J genes are TRBV20-1 and TRBJ1-2; 7 bases align to TRBD1. V shed 4 bases, J shed 2 bases, and the junction held 7 bases outside the gene matches. CDR3 size: 14 residues. Germline lookup yields CDR1 DFQATT and CDR2 SNEGSKA (reference sequence). The CDR3 nucleotides read TGCAGTGCTACCCCGACAGGGAAAAACTATGGCTACACCTTC. This codes for CSATPTGKNYGYTF.

The chain links TRBV20-1 to TRBJ2-1; the D call may be TRBD1 or TRBD2 (5 bases each). Germline V gene sequence: CDR1 DFQATT, CDR2 SNEGSKA (reference sequence). The CDR3 has 14 amino acids. Between the trimmed V and J ends, which lost 4 bases and 0 bases, there was a span of 10 bases. As DNA, the CDR3 is TGCAGTGCTACAGACAGCGGCTCCTACAATGAGCAGTTCTTC. It yields the protein CSATDSGSYNEQFF.